This T cell receptor beta chain was retrieved from a study of cytomegalovirus exposure and HLA in healthy donors. The study ran its PCR with 60 Vbeta and 13 Jbeta primers. The table came from immunoSEQ multiplex PCR; TCRdb's copy has only in-frame clones and leaves some out. Among 120,000 to 150,000 clones listed, about four fifths were seen once. With regard to this clone: Its antigen is not known.

Findings and caveats of the study: Per published reports, the classifier diagnosed cytomegalovirus status with high specificity and sensitivity. Cytomegalovirus association was assigned to some 160 TCR beta chains.

Deletions cut 6 bases from V and 8 bases from J, with 17 bases between. CDR1 is MDHEN and CDR2 is SYDVKM in the germline V gene. CDR3 length: 14 amino acids. The rearrangement joins TRBV28 to TRBJ1-5; D unclear. This receptor was obtained from a male donor in good health and CMV-seronegative. The specimen sequenced was PBMCs. The CDR3 sequence: CASRIPAGREPQHF. CDR3 in DNA: TGTGCCAGCAGGATCCCGGCCGGGAGAGAGCCCCAGCATTTT.